This T cell receptor (beta chain) was recovered during a study of post-analysis software for immune sequencing data. Study results and limitations: When compared against controls, multiple sclerosis patients showed significantly lower normalized Chao1 diversity.

Worth noting for this clonotype: Antigen: not known.

Unique molecular identifiers tagged the TCR beta cDNA libraries. Each CDR3 protein gets one entry after TCRdb re-called the PCR reads with MiXCR. This table has around 700,000 distinct CDR3 sequences, approximately 60% appearing once. The sequence was obtained from a girl aged 2 to 9 with multiple sclerosis. The sequencing input was blood.

The CDR3 nucleotides read TGTGCCAGCAGGGAGCCGGGACTAGACCAAGAGACCCAGTACTTC. Protein: CASREPGLDQETQYF. This chain joins TRBV28 and TRBJ2-5; TRBD2 agrees at 8 bases. The germline V gene has CDR1 MDHEN and CDR2 SYDVKM. V shed 6 bases, J shed 0 bases, and the junction held 6 bases outside the gene matches. The CDR3 sequence is 15 residues long. The full variable domain, in which reference TRBV28 and TRBJ2-5 provide the parts outside the CDR3, is DVKVTQSSRYLVKRTGEKVFLECVQDMDHENMFWYRQDPGLGLRLIYFSYDVKMKEKGDIPEGYSVSREKKERFSLILESASTNQTSMYLCASREPGLDQETQYFGPGTRLLVL.